This T cell receptor (beta chain) appears in the sequencing data of a study of T cell responses to AZD1222 COVID-19 vaccine. Second-dose intervals of approximately 4 or approximately 12 weeks were pooled. About this clone: Its antigen is as yet unknown.

Measured with immunoSEQ multiplex PCR; TCRdb has only the in-frame clones, and not every one. Of 95,000 to 150,000 clones listed, approximately 94% are singletons. Trimming removed 6 bases from V and 2 bases from J; junction bases left unmatched: 6. The CDR3 extends over 15 amino acids. In germline, CDR1 is KGHSH, CDR2 LQKENI. Overall study results and limits: A reported finding is that nearly half of spike-specific TCRs target unmutated variant regions. Seropositive status at baseline applied to only a handful of AZD1222 recipients.

Sample: peripheral blood, taken 28 days after the second AZD1222 dose. The genes are TRBV18 and TRBJ2-1, with 8 positions matching TRBD1. The sequence came from an adult who received the AZD1222 COVID-19 vaccine. CDR3 amino acids: CASSRGTGPYNEQFF. The CDR3 DNA reads as TGTGCCAGCTCCCGCGGGACAGGCCCCTACAATGAGCAGTTCTTC. The full variable domain, with the rest looked up from reference TRBV18 and TRBJ2-1, is NAGVMQNPRHLVRRRGQEARLRCSPMKGHSHVYWYRQLPEEGLKFMVYLQKENIIDESGMPKERFSAEFPKEGPSILRIQQVVRGDSAAYFCASSRGTGPYNEQFFGPGTRLTVL.